What follows is one TCR beta chain and its context. Its specificity is not known. Second-dose groups at about 4 or about 12 weeks were pooled. Assay: immunoSEQ multiplex PCR; the TCRdb copy retains only in-frame clones and omits some. This sample has 160,000 or so clones; around nine tenths occur once, and the top ten carry 4% to 4.5%. The CDR3 loop spans 11 amino acids. Trimming removed 10 bases at V and 7 bases at J, with 10 bases between. Germline CDR1 and CDR2: LNHDA and SQIVND (reference sequence). This entry comes from a study of T cell responses to AZD1222 COVID-19 vaccine. The study's findings and limits: Two AZD1222 administrations were followed by greater Spike-specific TCR breadth and depth. White British ancestry dominated among donors, who included more females, and clonal diversity was possibly underestimated.

The material sequenced was peripheral blood, taken 28 days after the second AZD1222 dose. The TCR originated in an adult who received the AZD1222 COVID-19 vaccine. The genes are TRBV19 and TRBJ2-2; no definite D call. CDR3 sequence (DNA): TGTGCCATCAAGAAGGGCGGGGAGCTGTTTTTT. This translates into CAIKKGGELFF.